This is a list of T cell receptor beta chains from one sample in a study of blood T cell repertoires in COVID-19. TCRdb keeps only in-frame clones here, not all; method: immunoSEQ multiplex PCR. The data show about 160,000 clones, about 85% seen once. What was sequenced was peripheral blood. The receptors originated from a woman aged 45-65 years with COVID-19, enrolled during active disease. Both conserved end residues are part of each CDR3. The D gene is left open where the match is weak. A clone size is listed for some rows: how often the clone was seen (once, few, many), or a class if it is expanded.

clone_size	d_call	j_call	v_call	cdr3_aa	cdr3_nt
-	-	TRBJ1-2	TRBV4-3	CASSQDNSGREGYTF	TGCGCCAGCAGCCAAGATAATTCAGGGCGAGAGGGCTACACCTTC
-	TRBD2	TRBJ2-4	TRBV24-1	CATSDALTSGRQYF	TGTGCCACCAGTGACGCCCTAACTAGCGGGCGTCAGTACTTC
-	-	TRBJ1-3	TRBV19	CASLSPGNTIYF	TGTGCCAGCCTCTCCCCTGGAAACACCATATATTTT
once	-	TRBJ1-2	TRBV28	CASTLGQPANYGYTF	TGTGCCAGCACCTTGGGACAACCAGCTAACTATGGCTACACCTTC
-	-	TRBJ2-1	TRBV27	CANSLREGDEQFF	TGTGCCAACAGTTTAAGGGAAGGGGATGAGCAGTTCTTC
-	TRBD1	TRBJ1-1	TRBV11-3	CASSVGPQGKIEAFF	TGTGCCAGCAGCGTAGGCCCACAGGGGAAAATTGAAGCTTTCTTT
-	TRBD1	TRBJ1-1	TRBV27	CASSQGIQGAEAFF	TGTGCCAGCAGTCAGGGAATCCAGGGGGCGGAAGCTTTCTTT
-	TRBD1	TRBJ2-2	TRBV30	CAWTGQGYTGELFF	TGTGCCTGGACTGGACAGGGGTATACCGGGGAGCTGTTTTTT
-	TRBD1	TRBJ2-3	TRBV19	CASSIGTGFTDTQYF	TGTGCCAGTAGTATCGGGACAGGGTTCACAGATACGCAGTATTTT
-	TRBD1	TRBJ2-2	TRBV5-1	CASSWGGQGNTGELFF	TGCGCCAGCAGCTGGGGTGGACAGGGGAACACCGGGGAGCTGTTTTTT
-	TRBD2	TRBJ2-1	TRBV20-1	CSASSGGANEQFF	TGCAGTGCTAGTAGCGGGGGGGCCAATGAGCAGTTCTTC
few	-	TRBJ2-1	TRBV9	CASSRRPGGDEQFF	TGTGCCAGCAGCCGACGTCCCGGAGGCGATGAGCAGTTCTTC
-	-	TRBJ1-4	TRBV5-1	CASSLTGTNEKLFF	TGCGCCAGCAGCTTGACAGGAACTAATGAAAAACTGTTTTTT
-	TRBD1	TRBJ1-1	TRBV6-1	CASSDITGGNRTTEAFF	TGTGCCAGCAGTGATATTACAGGGGGCAATCGAACCACTGAAGCTTTCTTT
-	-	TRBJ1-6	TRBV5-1	CASSLGQDSSPLHF	TGCGCCAGCAGCTTGGGACAGGATAGTTCACCCCTCCACTTT
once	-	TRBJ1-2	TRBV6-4	CASSDPLRGNYGYTF	TGTGCCAGCAGTGACCCCCTCAGGGGAAACTATGGCTACACCTTC
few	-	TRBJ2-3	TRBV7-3	CASSLFEKDTQYF	TGTGCCAGCAGCTTATTCGAGAAAGATACGCAGTATTTT
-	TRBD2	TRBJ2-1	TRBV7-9	CASSSLAGTSSYNEQFF	TGTGCCAGCAGCTCATTAGCGGGGACAAGCTCCTACAATGAGCAGTTCTTC
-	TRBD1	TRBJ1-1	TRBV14	CASSQERWVKGATEAFF	TGTGCCAGCAGCCAAGAGAGATGGGTAAAGGGGGCGACTGAAGCTTTCTTT
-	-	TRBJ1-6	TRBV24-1	CATSVCVGRGTLHF	TGTGCCACCAGTGTGTGTGTGGGCAGGGGAACCCTCCACTTT
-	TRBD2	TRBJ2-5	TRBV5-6	CASSLPASGGVETQYF	TGTGCCAGCAGCTTGCCGGCTAGCGGGGGCGTTGAGACCCAGTACTTC
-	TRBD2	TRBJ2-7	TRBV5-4	CASSLGGGSNLYEQYF	TGTGCCAGCAGCTTGGGGGGGGGTAGCAACCTCTACGAGCAGTACTTC
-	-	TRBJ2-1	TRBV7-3	CASSLSIYNEQFF	TGTGCCAGCAGCTTATCAATCTACAATGAGCAGTTCTTC
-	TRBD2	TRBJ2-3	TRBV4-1	CASSQSQSGGLTDTQYF	TGCGCCAGCAGCCAGAGCCAAAGCGGGGGGCTTACAGATACGCAGTATTTT
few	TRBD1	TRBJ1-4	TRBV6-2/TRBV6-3	CASTPIPKTGVREKLFF	TGTGCCAGCACCCCAATCCCTAAAACAGGGGTCCGTGAAAAACTGTTTTTT
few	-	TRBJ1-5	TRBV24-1	CATSAGFNQPQHF	TGTGCCACCAGTGCAGGGTTCAATCAGCCCCAGCATTTT
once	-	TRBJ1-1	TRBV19	CASAGRRNTEAFF	TGTGCCAGTGCCGGCCGGAGGAACACTGAAGCTTTCTTT
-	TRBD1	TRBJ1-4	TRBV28	CASSPRTGGINEKLFF	TGTGCCAGCAGTCCCCGGACAGGGGGCATTAATGAAAAACTGTTTTTT
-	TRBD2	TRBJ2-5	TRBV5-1	CASSPGLAGAQETQYF	TGCGCCAGCAGCCCGGGACTAGCGGGGGCACAAGAGACCCAGTACTTC
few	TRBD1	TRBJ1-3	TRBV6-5	CASRGQMNSGNTIYF	TGTGCCAGCAGGGGACAGATGAACTCTGGAAACACCATATATTTT
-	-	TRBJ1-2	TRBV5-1	CASTPFDGGSHGYTF	TGCGCCAGCACCCCGTTCGACGGGGGTTCGCATGGCTACACCTTC
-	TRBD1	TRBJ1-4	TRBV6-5	CASAGQGKLFF	TGTGCCAGCGCGGGACAGGGGAAACTGTTTTTT
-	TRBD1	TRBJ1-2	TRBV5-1	CASSLGGTAGDYGYTF	TGCGCCAGCAGCTTGGGTGGGACAGCTGGGGACTATGGCTACACCTTC
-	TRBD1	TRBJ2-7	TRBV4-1	CASSQADRGGEQYF	TGCGCCAGCAGCCAAGCTGACAGGGGAGGCGAGCAGTACTTC
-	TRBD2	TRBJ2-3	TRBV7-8	CASSLEASGGAGTDTQYF	TGTGCCAGCAGCTTAGAGGCTAGCGGGGGGGCCGGCACAGATACGCAGTATTTT
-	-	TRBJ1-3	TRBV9	CASSGGDVRGTIYF	TGTGCCAGCAGCGGGGGGGACGTGCGGGGCACCATATATTTT
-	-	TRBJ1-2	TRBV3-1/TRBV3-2	CASSREWGYGYTF	TGTGCCAGCAGCAGGGAGTGGGGCTATGGCTACACCTTC
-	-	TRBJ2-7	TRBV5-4	CASSPGGPYEQYF	TGTGCCAGCAGCCCGGGGGGCCCCTACGAGCAGTACTTC
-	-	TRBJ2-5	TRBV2	CASLGGRQETQYF	TGTGCCAGCCTCGGGGGAAGGCAAGAGACCCAGTACTTC
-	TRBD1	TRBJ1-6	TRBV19	CASSEFPPGGYNSPLHF	TGTGCCAGTAGTGAGTTTCCCCCAGGGGGCTATAATTCACCCCTCCACTTT
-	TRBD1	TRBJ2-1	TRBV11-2	CASGRDRASMGEQFF	TGTGCCAGCGGGAGGGACAGGGCCTCCATGGGGGAGCAGTTCTTC
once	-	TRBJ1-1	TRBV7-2	CASVPQGTMNTEAFF	TGTGCCAGCGTACCCCAGGGCACTATGAACACTGAAGCTTTCTTT
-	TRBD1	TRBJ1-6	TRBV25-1	CASSGDRGQGNSPLHF	TGTGCCAGCAGTGGCGATCGTGGACAGGGGAATTCACCCCTCCACTTT
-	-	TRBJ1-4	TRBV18	CASSPPGTATNEKLFF	TGTGCCAGCTCACCACCGGGCACTGCAACTAATGAAAAACTGTTTTTT
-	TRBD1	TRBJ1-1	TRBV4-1	CASSHRGQGNTEAFF	TGCGCCAGCAGCCACCGAGGACAGGGAAACACTGAAGCTTTCTTT
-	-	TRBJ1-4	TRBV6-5	CASSYGGLANEKLFF	TGTGCCAGCAGTTACGGAGGGTTGGCTAATGAAAAACTGTTTTTT
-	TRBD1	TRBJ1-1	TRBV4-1	CASSQTGQANTEAFF	TGCGCCAGCAGCCAAACGGGACAGGCAAACACTGAAGCTTTCTTT
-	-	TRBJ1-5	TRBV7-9	CASSPGGASNQPQHF	TGTGCCAGCAGCCCAGGAGGGGCGAGCAATCAGCCCCAGCATTTT